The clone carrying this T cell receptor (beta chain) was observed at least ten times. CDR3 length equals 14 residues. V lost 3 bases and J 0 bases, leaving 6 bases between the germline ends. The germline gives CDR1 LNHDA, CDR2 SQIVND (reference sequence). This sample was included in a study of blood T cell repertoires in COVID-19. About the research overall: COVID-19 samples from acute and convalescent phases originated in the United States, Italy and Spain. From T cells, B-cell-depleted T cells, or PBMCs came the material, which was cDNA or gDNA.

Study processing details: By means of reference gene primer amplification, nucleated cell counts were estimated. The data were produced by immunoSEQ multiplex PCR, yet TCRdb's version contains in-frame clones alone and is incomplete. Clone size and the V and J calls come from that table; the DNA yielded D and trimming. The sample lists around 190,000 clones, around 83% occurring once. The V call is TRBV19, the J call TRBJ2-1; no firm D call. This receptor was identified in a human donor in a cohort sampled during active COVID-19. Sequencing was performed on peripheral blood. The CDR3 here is CASSIRVSYNEQFF. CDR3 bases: TGTGCCAGTAGTATCCGAGTCTCCTACAATGAGCAGTTCTTC.